This T cell receptor (beta chain) comes out of a study of shared clonotypes between healthy human individuals. This table comes from immunoSEQ multiplex PCR, and its TCRdb copy is limited to in-frame clones, with some not included. In the table there are 470,000 or so clones, around 73% of which are singletons. This TCR derives from a woman aged 40-49 years in good health. Some clones in this sample may be carry-over from other donors' samples. The sample was PBMCs.

CDR3 sequence: CASSLMGQAYEQYF. The CDR3 region has the DNA TGTGCCAGCAGCTTGATGGGACAGGCCTACGAGCAGTACTTC. This rearrangement joins TRBV5-4 to TRBJ2-7; 8 positions match TRBD1. V lost 1 base and J lost 2; bases outside the gene matches: 2. The germline V gene encodes CDR1 SGHNT and CDR2 YYREEE (reference sequence). CDR3 length equals 14 residues.